This T cell receptor beta chain was documented in a study of cytomegalovirus exposure and HLA in healthy donors. About the research overall: Genetic ancestry analysis placed about 76% of the roughly 400 donors that were genotyped in the Caucasian-associated cluster.

A multiplex PCR was run with 60 Vbeta primers and 13 Jbeta primers. The method was immunoSEQ multiplex PCR; TCRdb's version includes in-frame clones alone and lacks a portion of them. Altogether roughly 87,000 clones are present, 79% being singletons, with the ten largest covering roughly 14%. Germline values: CDR1 SEHNR, CDR2 FQNEAQ (reference sequence). Trimming removed 1 base from V and 1 base from J; junction bases left unmatched: 7. The CDR3 length is 17 residues. This clone was detected only a few times. Antigen unknown. General study findings and limits: A later analysis showed TCR association rates differing by HLA locus, peaking at DRB1 and lowest at HLA-C. Associated with cytomegalovirus, according to the listing, were around 170 TCR beta chains. Across donors, sequencing depth was assumed by presence/absence analyses to be roughly uniform.

What was sequenced was PBMCs. This TCR derives from a woman in her thirties or forties in good health and CMV-seropositive. The chain has TRBV7-9 and TRBJ1-5; TRBD1 matches 7 bases. The CDR3 coding sequence is TGTGCCAGCAGCTTAGGGGCGGGACAGCTAAGCAATCAGCCCCAGCATTTT. This gives the protein CASSLGAGQLSNQPQHF.